These 27 T cell receptor beta chains share one sample of origin, sequenced in a study of blood T cell repertoires in COVID-19. Profiling relied on immunoSEQ multiplex PCR, and the TCRdb table lists in-frame clones only, not all of them. Among about 130,000 clones listed, 81% were seen once. What was sequenced was peripheral blood. All receptors come from a man aged 25 to 45 with COVID-19, enrolled during active disease.

The rearrangement uses TRBV14 and TRBJ1-2, with 9 bases that match TRBD1. Germline lookup yields CDR1 SGHDN and CDR2 FVKESK. V was clipped by 2 bases and J by 5 bases; unmatched bases: 12. The CDR3 consists of 17 residues. The CDR3 loop reads CASSQRVGDREAYGYTF. CDR3 sequence (DNA): TGTGCCAGCAGCCAAAGGGTCGGGGACAGGGAAGCGTATGGCTACACCTTC.

V is TRBV20-1 and J is TRBJ2-3; tentatively, D is TRBD2 (5 bases). Germline CDR1 is DFQATT and CDR2 is SNEGSKA (reference sequence). The V gene lost 5 bases and the J gene lost 5 bases, with 8 bases spanning the gap. The CDR3 consists of 11 residues. CDR3 coding DNA: TGCAGTGCTGACGCGGGAGATACGCAGTATTTT. It is translated as CSADAGDTQYF.

Notes on this clone: Sequence at one end of the junction differs from germline and may be a read error. The rearrangement joins TRBV5-6 to TRBJ2-7; a possible D gene is TRBD2 (5 bases). The CDR3 runs 13 residues. Germline CDR1 and CDR2: SGHDT and YYEEEE. The DNA for the CDR3 is TGTGCCAGCAGTTTTGCCCCAACCGGGATCCCTCACTTC. It yields the protein CASSFAPTGIPHF.

The chain has TRBV6-6 and TRBJ2-3; 11 bases match TRBD1. CDR3 length: 17 amino acids. V dropped 5 bases and J dropped 5; count of bases not matched to a gene: 12. Germline values: CDR1 MNHNY, CDR2 SVGAGI (reference sequence). CDR3 in DNA: TGTGCCAGCAGTCCTCTAACCGGGACAGGGGGTGTAGATACGCAGTATTTT. Its translation: CASSPLTGTGGVDTQYF.

This chain joins TRBV27 and TRBJ1-6; D possibly corresponds to TRBD1 (5 bases). Trimming removed 5 bases at V and 10 bases at J, with 12 bases between. Germline assignment: CDR1 MNHEY and CDR2 SMNVEV (reference sequence). The CDR3 sequence is 13 residues long. The CDR3 nucleotides are TGTGCCAGCAGTGCCCAGGGATGGTCACCCCTCCACTTT. This gives the protein CASSAQGWSPLHF.

CDR3 protein: CASSFVVQKPSGNTIYF. CDR3 DNA sequence: TGTGCCAGCAGTTTTGTGGTACAGAAACCCTCTGGAAACACCATATATTTT. The chain is built from TRBV27 and TRBJ1-3, with D uncertain. CDR1 is MNHEY and CDR2 is SMNVEV in the germline V gene (reference sequence). The CDR3 loop spans 17 amino acids. Trimming took 3 bases from V and 0 from J, leaving 15 bases between them.

The gene calls are TRBV4-3 and TRBJ2-1; a possible D gene is TRBD1 (5 bases). The germline V gene has CDR1 LGHNA and CDR2 YSLEER. This CDR3 comprises 12 residues. V shed 6 bases and J shed 8 bases, with 11 bases lying between them. CDR3 in amino acids: CASSYQGDEQFF. The CDR3 DNA is TGCGCCAGCAGTTACCAGGGCGATGAGCAGTTCTTC.

This chain uses TRBV3-1 (or the pseudogene TRBV3-2) with TRBJ2-5, with D possibly matching TRBD2 (5 bases). Deletions cut 2 bases from V and 3 bases from J, with 19 bases between. CDR1 and CDR2 (germline): LGHDT, YNNKEL (reference sequence). The CDR3 has 17 amino acids. The CDR3 region is CASSQSPWTLIEETQYF. CDR3 sequence (DNA): TGTGCCAGCAGCCAATCCCCGTGGACTCTTATTGAAGAGACCCAGTACTTC.

This clone appeared a few times. The CDR3 protein is CASQLRQGGNTIYF. As DNA, the CDR3 is TGTGCCAGCCAACTTAGACAGGGGGGGAACACCATATATTTT. This sequence joins TRBV18 and TRBJ1-3; 9 nucleotides agree with TRBD1. V shed 8 bases and J 7 bases; nucleotides not matched to a gene: 9. The CDR3 has 14 amino acids. CDR1 and CDR2 from the germline V gene are KGHSH and LQKENI. The full variable domain, rest sourced from reference TRBV18 and TRBJ1-3, is NAGVMQNPRHLVRRRGQEARLRCSPMKGHSHVYWYRQLPEEGLKFMVYLQKENIIDESGMPKERFSAEFPKEGPSILRIQQVVRGDSAAYFCASQLRQGGNTIYFGEGSWLTVV.

This clone has only a few counts. The chain has TRBV30 and TRBJ1-2; no reliable D call. CDR1 GTSNPN and CDR2 SVGIG come from the germline V gene (reference sequence). V lost 6 bases and J 5 bases, leaving 7 bases between the germline ends. The CDR3 runs to 10 residues. The CDR3 region is CACRRYGYTF. As DNA, the CDR3 is TGTGCCTGTCGCCGGTATGGCTACACCTTC.

The chain carries TRBV9 and TRBJ2-7; D is unclear. Looked up from germline, CDR1 is SGDLS and CDR2 is YYNGEE. Trimming left V 0 bases short and J 4 bases short, with 5 bases between. The CDR3 runs to 12 residues. The CDR3 reads CASSVDGYEQYF. In DNA form, the CDR3 reads TGTGCCAGCAGCGTAGACGGGTACGAGCAGTACTTC.

V usage is TRBV4-2 and J usage is TRBJ1-5; a possible D gene is TRBD1 (5 bases). This CDR3 comprises 15 residues. Trimming cost V 3 bases and J 1 base, with 10 bases left between them. CDR1 is LGHNA and CDR2 is YNFKEQ in the germline V gene. The CDR3 sequence: CASSQTGGSNQPQHF. In DNA form, the CDR3 reads TGTGCCAGCAGCCAGACCGGGGGGAGCAATCAGCCCCAGCATTTT.

V gene TRBV2 combines with J gene TRBJ1-6; 8 bases line up with TRBD1. Germline-derived CDR1 and CDR2 are SNHLY and FYNNEI. The CDR3 consists of 13 residues. The ends lost 8 bases at V and 8 bases at J; junction bases unmatched: 5. DNA of the CDR3: TGTGCCAGCGGGGAGACAGGGGATTCACCCCTCCACTTT. Encoded protein: CASGETGDSPLHF.

The chain links TRBV6-5 to TRBJ2-7; a possible D gene is TRBD2 (6 bases). The length of the CDR3 is 16 residues. CDR1 and CDR2 from the germline V gene are MNHEY and SVGAGI. V was pared by 0 bases and J by 4 bases, with 16 bases between. In DNA form, the CDR3 reads TGTGCCAGCAGTTACTCGATGGGAGGTGGGGGTTACGAGCAGTACTTC. Its protein product is CASSYSMGGGGYEQYF.

This chain uses TRBV12-3 or TRBV12-4 with TRBJ2-7; possible D gene TRBD2, 5 bases. V was clipped by 8 bases and J by 2 bases, with 13 bases between them. The length of the CDR3 is 13 residues. CDR3 sequence reads: CASRGQSTYEQYF. CDR3 nucleotides: TGTGCCAGCCGGGGTCAGAGTACCTACGAGCAGTACTTC.

In the case of this clone: This same CDR3 is encoded by further DNA sequences in the sample. The CDR3 DNA sequence: TGTGCCAGCAGTTACTCCGGACAGCCGGATGAAAAACTGTTTTTT. Translating it yields CASSYSGQPDEKLFF. The V call is TRBV6-5, the J call TRBJ1-4; possibly TRBD1 for D (6 bases). CDR1 is MNHEY and CDR2 is SVGAGI in the germline V gene. The CDR3 runs 15 residues. V lost 0 bases and J lost 6, with 11 bases in between.

This chain links TRBV29-1 with TRBJ2-2; D is possibly TRBD1 (6 bases). CDR1 and CDR2 (germline): SQVTM, ANQGSEA. The CDR3 runs 13 residues. V was trimmed by 7 bases and J by 5 bases, leaving 14 bases between them. The CDR3 coding sequence is TGCAGCGGAGAGGACAGTTTGACCGGGGAGCTGTTTTTT. Translation: CSGEDSLTGELFF.

In this sample, this clone turned up a few times. The rearrangement uses TRBV28 and TRBJ1-2; the match to TRBD1 covers 7 bases. Germline V lookup: CDR1 MDHEN, CDR2 SYDVKM. This CDR3 is 13 amino acids long. The ends lost 5 bases at V and 7 bases at J; junction bases unmatched: 7. In DNA form, the CDR3 reads TGTGCCAGCAGTGCCTCACAGGGGTTTGGCTACACCTTC. It is translated as CASSASQGFGYTF.

A remark on this clone: Mismatch with germline at one junction end may stem from a read error. The chain combines TRBV7-7 with TRBJ2-2; 7 bases are a match to TRBD2. The CDR3 has 15 amino acids. The germline V gene encodes CDR1 SSHAT and CDR2 FNYEAQ (reference sequence). As DNA, the CDR3 is TGTGCTAGCAGCTTGGGGGACTATTACACCGGGGAGCTGTTTTTT. Translating gives CASSLGDYYTGELFF. The full variable domain, completed using reference TRBV7-7 and TRBJ2-2, is GAGVSQSPRYKVTKRGQDVTLRCDPISSHATLYWYQQALGQGPEFLTYFNYEAQPDKSGLPSDRFSAERPEGSISTLTIQRTEQRDSAMYRCASSLGDYYTGELFFGEGSRLTVL.

This clone was seen a few times. The chain recombines TRBV4-2 with TRBJ2-6; a possible D gene is TRBD1 (7 bases). CDR3 length: 19 amino acids. The V and J ends lost 0 bases and 5 bases respectively, with 20 bases between them. Germline-derived CDR1 and CDR2 are LGHNA and YNFKEQ. The CDR3 DNA follows: TGTGCCAGCAGCCAAGAGGGGGGACAGTCCCCTCTCTGGGCCAACGTCCTGACTTTC. Translating gives CASSQEGGQSPLWANVLTF.

The chain uses TRBV28 and TRBJ2-1, with 9 bases matching TRBD2. The CDR3 spans 16 residues. The V gene's germline CDR1 is MDHEN and CDR2 SYDVKM. V dropped 6 bases and J dropped 4; count of bases not matched to a gene: 10. The CDR3 spells CASSHLTSGLYNEQFF. CDR3 nucleotide sequence: TGTGCCAGCAGCCACCTCACTAGCGGGCTTTACAATGAGCAGTTCTTC.

In DNA, the CDR3 is TGTGCCAGCAGGGGACAGGGAAATCAGCCCCAGCATTTT. Protein product: CASRGQGNQPQHF. This rearrangement joins TRBV6-6 to TRBJ1-5; 9 bases align to TRBD1. The J segment lost 4 bases and the V segment lost 6 bases, leaving 1 base of the junction unmatched. This CDR3 has 13 residues. The germline V gene encodes CDR1 MNHNY and CDR2 SVGAGI (reference sequence).

This chain links TRBV6-5 with TRBJ1-1; 7 nucleotides match TRBD1. Germline values: CDR1 MNHEY, CDR2 SVGAGI. The CDR3 is made up of 13 amino acids. V lost 0 bases, J lost 7 bases, and 2 bases stayed unmatched. The CDR3 protein is CASSYSGGSEAFF. The CDR3 bases are TGTGCCAGCAGTTACTCAGGGGGCAGTGAAGCTTTCTTT.

V and J are TRBV5-5 and TRBJ2-7; possibly TRBD1 for D (5 bases). This CDR3 contains 14 residues. Trimming stripped 0 bases from V and 8 bases from J, with 15 bases between. Germline V gene data show CDR1 as SGHKS and CDR2 as YYEKEE (reference sequence). CDR3 in DNA: TGTGCCAGCAGCTTGGCCAGGGTGGCGGTCCAGCAGTACTTC. The encoded protein is CASSLARVAVQQYF.

This clone was detected only once. The rearrangement joins TRBV19 to TRBJ1-6, with a possible D match to TRBD1 (5 bases). There are 16 residues in the CDR3. Germline CDR1 reads LNHDA; CDR2 reads SQIVND (reference sequence). The V end was cut by 10 bases, the J end by 2 bases, with 18 bases between. For the CDR3, the DNA is TGTGCCACGGCCCCAAGGGCACAGGCCTATAATTCACCCCTCCACTTT. This gives the protein CATAPRAQAYNSPLHF.

The rearrangement links TRBV19 to TRBJ1-6; 8 nucleotides agree with TRBD1. The ends lost 2 bases at V and 6 bases at J; junction bases unmatched: 9. CDR1 and CDR2 from the germline V gene are LNHDA and SQIVND (reference sequence). CDR3 length: 17 residues. The CDR3 coding sequence is TGTGCCAGTAGTATATACGGGCCGACAGGGGCTAATTCACCCCTCCACTTT. The encoded protein is CASSIYGPTGANSPLHF. Full variable domain (missing parts from reference TRBV19 and TRBJ1-6): DGGITQSPKYLFRKEGQNVTLSCEQNLNHDAMYWYRQDPGQGLRLIYYSQIVNDFQKGDIAEGYSVSREKKESFPLTVTSAQKNPTAFYLCASSIYGPTGANSPLHFGNGTRLTVT.

This sequence joins TRBV19 and TRBJ1-2; D not certain. V lost 0 bases, J lost 4 bases, and 6 bases lay in between. CDR3 length equals 13 residues. Germline CDR1 is LNHDA and CDR2 is SQIVND (reference sequence). The DNA for the CDR3 is TGTGCCAGTAGTATAGATGTCAGCTATGGCTACACCTTC. It translates to CASSIDVSYGYTF.